One and the same sample provided the 32 T cell receptor beta chains below, sequenced in a study of blood T cell repertoires in COVID-19. The protocol was immunoSEQ multiplex PCR, while the TCRdb copy is restricted to in-frame clones and leaves out a portion. The table lists 350,000 to 400,000 clones, roughly 89% of them singletons. The specimen was peripheral blood. All receptors come from a man aged 18 to 29 with active or convalescent COVID-19.

The chain employs TRBV28 and TRBJ1-5; maybe TRBD1 (5 bases). V was cut by 5 bases and J by 0 bases, with 8 bases left in between. The CDR3 length is 14 residues. CDR1 and CDR2 (germline): MDHEN, SYDVKM. The CDR3 region is CASSPRVSNQPQHF. CDR3 DNA sequence: TGTGCCAGCAGTCCCAGGGTTAGCAATCAGCCCCAGCATTTT.

This chain uses TRBV14 with TRBJ2-1; 7 positions agree with TRBD2. In germline, CDR1 is SGHDN, CDR2 FVKESK. CDR3 length: 14 residues. Losses at the gene ends were 1 base for V and 7 bases for J; bases not matched to a gene: 4. CDR3 sequence reads: CASSQVRGWNEQFF. For the CDR3, the DNA is TGTGCCAGCAGCCAAGTGCGGGGGTGGAATGAGCAGTTCTTC.

The gene calls are TRBV28 and TRBJ2-7; 11 bases are a match to TRBD2. Germline V lookup: CDR1 MDHEN, CDR2 SYDVKM. The CDR3 has 17 residues. The V and J ends lost 3 bases and 3 bases, in that order; junction bases with no gene match: 10. DNA of the CDR3: TGTGCCAGCAGTTTGCCTAGCGGGAGGTCGAAGAACTACGAGCAGTACTTC. Its protein is CASSLPSGRSKNYEQYF.

The chain has TRBV20-1 and TRBJ2-7; TRBD1 might be the D (5 bases). Trimming shortened V by 3 bases and J by 5 bases, and 17 bases separated the two germline ends. The CDR3 totals 14 residues. Germline-derived CDR1 and CDR2 are DFQATT and SNEGSKA (reference sequence). The CDR3 sequence: CSASRLGPVHEQYF. DNA for the CDR3: TGCAGTGCTAGTCGGCTGGGGCCAGTCCACGAGCAGTACTTC.

The rearrangement links TRBV9 to TRBJ2-4, with 8 positions matching TRBD1. V trimming: 4 bases; J trimming: 6 bases; junction bases outside the gene matches: 15. The CDR3 spans 17 residues. The germline CDR1 and CDR2 sequences are SGDLS and YYNGEE. CDR3 loop: CASSPGTGAQFGNIQYF. In DNA form, the CDR3 reads TGTGCCAGCAGCCCCGGGACAGGCGCCCAGTTTGGAAACATTCAGTACTTC.

This rearrangement joins TRBV7-3 to TRBJ2-1; 7 bases line up with TRBD2. Germline lookup yields CDR1 SGHTA and CDR2 FQGTGA. The J segment lost 4 bases and the V segment lost 1 base, leaving 7 bases of the junction unmatched. There are 16 residues in the CDR3. The CDR3 nucleotides read TGTGCCAGCAGCTTAAATGCGGGAGCGGGGTACAATGAGCAGTTCTTC. Translating it yields CASSLNAGAGYNEQFF.

The CDR3 sequence: CASRRYNSPLHF. The CDR3 DNA reads TGTGCCAGCCGGCGGTATAATTCACCCCTCCACTTT. V is TRBV7-9 and J is TRBJ1-6; D gene unclear. This CDR3 contains 12 residues. V shed 8 bases and J shed 4 bases, with 6 bases lying between them. Looked up from germline, CDR1 is SEHNR and CDR2 is FQNEAQ (reference sequence).

This sequence joins TRBV5-6 and TRBJ1-6; D unclear. This CDR3 spans 17 amino acids. The germline V gene has CDR1 SGHDT and CDR2 YYEEEE. The V and J ends lost 0 bases and 4 bases respectively, with 14 bases between them. CDR3 region: CASSLGPQQRYNSPLHF. The CDR3 DNA follows: TGTGCCAGCAGCTTGGGGCCCCAACAGAGATATAATTCACCCCTCCACTTT.

This chain uses TRBV19 with TRBJ2-1, with 12 nucleotides matching TRBD2. Germline V gene lookup returns CDR1 LNHDA and CDR2 SQIVND (reference sequence). V was clipped by 6 bases and J by 1 base; unmatched bases: 4. This CDR3 is built from 16 residues. The CDR3 sequence is CASRRTSGASYNEQFF. CDR3 nucleotides: TGTGCCAGTAGGAGGACTAGCGGGGCTTCCTACAATGAGCAGTTCTTC.

V usage is TRBV5-6 and J usage is TRBJ1-1; TRBD1 matches at 7 bases. The CDR3 extends over 12 amino acids. From germline, CDR1 is SGHDT and CDR2 YYEEEE. V was pared by 4 bases and J by 8 bases, with 5 bases of the junction left unmatched. The CDR3 DNA reads TGTGCCAGCAGCCCGGGACAGAGAGAAGCTTTCTTT. This sequence encodes CASSPGQREAFF.

V is TRBV7-2 and J is TRBJ2-7; D is unclear. V lost 1 base, J lost 4 bases, and 8 bases lay in between. The CDR3 is 13 residues long. CDR1 SGHTA and CDR2 FQGNSA come from the germline V gene. The CDR3 DNA reads TGTGCCAGCAGCTTAGGCGTTACTTACGAGCAGTACTTC. This codes for CASSLGVTYEQYF.

This CDR3 reads CASSLPGGIGAQYF. CDR3 coding DNA: TGTGCCAGCAGCTTACCTGGGGGGATTGGCGCGCAGTATTTT. The rearrangement links TRBV11-2 to TRBJ2-3; a possible D gene is TRBD2 (6 bases). The CDR3 loop spans 14 amino acids. Germline CDR1 SGHAT, CDR2 FQNNGV. V was clipped by 2 bases and J by 10 bases, with 16 bases between them.

The gene calls are TRBV6-6 and TRBJ1-1; 7 bases agree with TRBD1. CDR3 length equals 14 residues. Germline CDR1 and CDR2: MNHNY and SVGAGI (reference sequence). With 2 bases clipped from V and 7 bases from J, the junction kept 7 bases outside the gene matches. The CDR3 loop is CASSYVPGGNEAFF. As DNA, the CDR3 is TGTGCCAGCAGTTACGTTCCAGGGGGAAATGAAGCTTTCTTT.

The chain couples TRBV19 to TRBJ1-4, with D possibly matching TRBD1 (6 bases). The CDR3 extends over 15 amino acids. Per the germline V gene, CDR1 is LNHDA and CDR2 is SQIVND (reference sequence). Trimming removed 6 bases at V and 5 bases at J, with 16 bases between. DNA for the CDR3: TGTGCCAGTAGCCATTACAGGGAGAAAAATGAAAAACTGTTTTTT. Amino acids: CASSHYREKNEKLFF.

The chain combines TRBV27 with TRBJ1-5, with 7 bases that match TRBD1. CDR1 and CDR2 (germline): MNHEY, SMNVEV (reference sequence). This CDR3 has 13 residues. The junction had 5 bases not matched to a gene; V was cut back by 5 bases and J by 7 bases. CDR3 protein: CASSAQGEQPQHF. The CDR3 nucleotides are TGTGCCAGCAGTGCGCAGGGGGAACAGCCCCAGCATTTT.

The chain couples TRBV7-9 to TRBJ2-7; the match to TRBD2 covers 9 bases. V shed 7 bases and J 5 bases; nucleotides not matched to a gene: 9. Germline CDR1 SEHNR, CDR2 FQNEAQ (reference sequence). The CDR3 is 14 amino acids. The DNA of the CDR3 is TGTGCCAGCACCAGAGTGGTAGCGGGAGACGAGCAGTACTTC. Residues: CASTRVVAGDEQYF.

V usage is TRBV5-3 and J usage is TRBJ1-2, with 9 bases identical to TRBD1. TRBV5-3 is labeled an ORF, and its function is uncertain. This CDR3 contains 19 residues. With V trimmed by 1 base and J by 4 bases, 17 bases remained unmatched. The CDR3 reads CARSLPLSGTGIPFYGYTF. In nucleotides, the CDR3 is TGTGCCAGAAGCTTGCCACTTTCCGGGACAGGGATTCCCTTCTATGGCTACACCTTC.

The CDR3 region has the DNA TGTGCCAGCAGCTTATTCGCAGGGGGCGCGTTCCCAGTATCCCCCCGATACGAGCAGTACTTC. It encodes CASSLFAGGAFPVSPRYEQYF. The rearrangement uses TRBV7-6 and TRBJ2-7; 8 bases match TRBD1. Looked up from germline, CDR1 is SGHVS and CDR2 is FNYEAQ. With V trimmed by 2 bases and J by 4 bases, 25 bases remained unmatched. This CDR3 has 21 residues.

The rearrangement joins TRBV28 to TRBJ2-3; TRBD1 matches 9 bases. CDR3 length: 14 residues. Germline values: CDR1 MDHEN, CDR2 SYDVKM. Unmatched junction bases numbered 8, after V lost 8 bases and J lost 5 bases. The DNA of the CDR3 is TGTGCCAGCCTACAGGGGGCGCATGAAGATACGCAGTATTTT. Protein product: CASLQGAHEDTQYF.

This chain connects TRBV14 to TRBJ2-7, with 15 bases matching TRBD2. The CDR3 consists of 17 residues. Germline-derived CDR1 and CDR2 are SGHDN and FVKESK. The V gene end was trimmed by 7 bases and the J gene end by 4 bases; junction bases not matched to a gene: 11. The CDR3 DNA follows: TGTGCCAGCACGAGCCGGACTAGCGGGGGGGTACCTTACGAGCAGTACTTC. It translates to CASTSRTSGGVPYEQYF.

The chain couples TRBV19 to TRBJ1-1; 9 positions match TRBD1. With 5 bases clipped from V and 1 base from J, the junction kept 8 bases outside the gene matches. There are 16 residues in the CDR3. The germline V gene has CDR1 LNHDA and CDR2 SQIVND (reference sequence). The CDR3 spells CASSYGDRAGNTEAFF. The CDR3 DNA follows: TGTGCCAGTAGTTATGGGGACAGGGCGGGGAACACTGAAGCTTTCTTT.

CDR3 nucleotide sequence: TGCAGTGCTAGACTAGATACGCAGTATTTT. Amino acid sequence: CSARLDTQYF. The V gene is TRBV20-1, the J gene TRBJ2-3, with unresolved D. The CDR3 length is 10 residues. CDR1 DFQATT and CDR2 SNEGSKA come from the germline V gene (reference sequence). Trimming took 2 bases from V and 5 from J, leaving 2 bases between them.

This chain uses TRBV9 with TRBJ1-2; 9 bases fit TRBD1. Germline trimming cut 2 bases from V and 3 bases from J; bases unmatched to any gene: 8. Germline V gene data show CDR1 as SGDLS and CDR2 as YYNGEE. CDR3 length: 16 residues. The chain's CDR3 is CASSVGPGQGYYGYTF. CDR3 nucleotides: TGTGCCAGCAGCGTGGGCCCGGGACAGGGATACTATGGCTACACCTTC.

The genes are TRBV19 and TRBJ1-2, with a weak D call TRBD1 (6 bases). This CDR3 comprises 16 residues. Germline CDR1 and CDR2: LNHDA and SQIVND (reference sequence). V shed 4 bases and J shed 0 bases, with 15 bases lying between them. This chain's CDR3 is CASSTRGQIPNYGYTF. CDR3 nucleotides: TGTGCCAGTAGTACGCGAGGACAGATACCTAACTATGGCTACACCTTC.

The chain joins TRBV18 to TRBJ2-5, with a weak D call TRBD2 (6 bases). This CDR3 is built from 16 residues. V was cut by 2 bases and J by 2 bases, with 15 bases left in between. Germline V gene sequence: CDR1 KGHSH, CDR2 LQKENI. The CDR3 protein is CASSPMGLASQETQYF. The CDR3 coding sequence is TGTGCCAGCTCACCAATGGGTCTAGCGTCTCAAGAGACCCAGTACTTC.

The chain recombines TRBV28 with TRBJ1-2; D not resolved. V gave up 4 bases and J gave up 3 bases, with 15 bases separating them. The CDR3 sequence is 15 residues long. Germline V gives CDR1 MDHEN, CDR2 SYDVKM. CDR3 amino acids: CASSSDAGIYYGYTF. The CDR3 bases are TGTGCCAGCAGTTCCGACGCCGGGATCTACTATGGCTACACCTTC.

The V call is TRBV7-2, the J call TRBJ2-3, with a possible D match to TRBD2 (7 bases). Germline CDR1 and CDR2: SGHTA and FQGNSA. V lost 5 bases and J lost 5, with 14 bases in between. The CDR3 is 14 amino acids. CDR3 sequence: CASSLGGGGDTQYF. The CDR3 region has the DNA TGTGCCAGCAGCCTCGGGGGAGGGGGAGATACGCAGTATTTT.

The rearrangement links TRBV29-1 to TRBJ1-2; D is perhaps TRBD1 (5 bases). The germline gives CDR1 SQVTM, CDR2 ANQGSEA. CDR3 size: 13 residues. V gave up 4 bases and J gave up 0 bases, with 9 bases separating them. The CDR3 protein is CSVGDSANYGYTF. DNA for the CDR3: TGCAGCGTTGGAGACAGCGCTAACTATGGCTACACCTTC.

The chain uses TRBV29-1 and TRBJ2-1, with D hard to call. Trimming stripped 6 bases from V and 6 bases from J, with 18 bases between. The germline CDR1 and CDR2 sequences are SQVTM and ANQGSEA. The CDR3 is 14 residues long. CDR3 sequence: CSVNVPRVGNEQFF. CDR3 bases: TGCAGCGTCAACGTCCCCCGGGTGGGCAATGAGCAGTTCTTC.

The chain links TRBV5-6 to TRBJ1-3; tentative D call: TRBD1 (5 bases). V was trimmed by 4 bases and J by 1 base, leaving 15 bases between them. Germline V CDR1 and CDR2: SGHDT, YYEEEE. The CDR3 has 16 amino acids. CDR3 residues: CASSPGGKASGNTIYF. The CDR3 DNA reads as TGTGCCAGCAGCCCGGGGGGGAAGGCTTCTGGAAACACCATATATTTT.

The chain links TRBV7-9 to TRBJ1-4, with a possible D match to TRBD1 (5 bases). This CDR3 is built from 18 residues. CDR1 SEHNR and CDR2 FQNEAQ come from the germline V gene (reference sequence). The V gene lost 1 base and the J gene lost 6 bases, with 21 bases spanning the gap. The CDR3, as DNA: TGTGCCAGCAGCTTAGTCGACAGTGGTTTGGGTAACGATGAAAAACTGTTTTTT. This gives the protein CASSLVDSGLGNDEKLFF.

The gene calls are TRBV6-5 and TRBJ2-5; maybe TRBD2 (7 bases). Germline CDR1 is MNHEY and CDR2 is SVGAGI. CDR3 length: 13 amino acids. Deletions cut 7 bases from V and 6 bases from J, with 15 bases between. The CDR3 reads CASTRGGGKTQYF. The CDR3 DNA reads as TGTGCCAGCACCAGAGGGGGGGGGAAGACCCAGTACTTC.